The 17 T cell receptor beta chains presented below share a single source sample, sequenced in a study of blood T cells in healthy people across ages (dated by TCRdb to the mid-2010s). The protocol used for the library was 5' RACE. This sample was sequenced with an Illumina HiSeq 2500. A second PCR of about 7 to 12 cycles was run with a J-beta primer mix and a sample-barcoded 5' primer. In-frame beta chains were kept once TCRdb had trimmed the public reads at Q25 with fastp and called clones with MiXCR. All rows with the same CDR3 protein become a single entry with the most common DNA and genes. Recorded for this sample are about 680,000 distinct CDR3 sequences; approximately 49% of them occurred a single time. The biggest ten clones account for about 32% of the sample. The sequencing sample was made of blood. The receptors come from a woman between 55 and 75 years old in good health.

The chain couples TRBV10-3 to TRBJ2-7; TRBD2 matches 13 bases. The germline CDR1 and CDR2 sequences are ENHRY and SYGVKD. This CDR3 region has 15 residues. The trim removed 5 bases at V and 6 bases at J, leaving 7 bases unmatched. Written as DNA, the CDR3 is TGTGCCATCAGTAAAGGACTAGCGGGAGAATCCGAGCAGTACTTC. It is translated as CAISKGLAGESEQYF.

The chain uses TRBV7-2 and TRBJ2-5; 7 nucleotides align to TRBD1. The CDR3 sequence is 14 residues long. Germline V gene sequence: CDR1 SGHTA, CDR2 FQGNSA. V dropped 0 bases and J dropped 6; count of bases not matched to a gene: 4. In DNA form, the CDR3 reads TGTGCCAGCAGCTTAGCCAACAGGGGACAGACCCAGTACTTC. Amino acids: CASSLANRGQTQYF.

The CDR3, as DNA: TGCAGCCCCTTAGGGGGAGGGCCAATGAGGGATACCGACGAGCAGTACTTC. Encoded protein: CSPLGGGPMRDTDEQYF. The V and J genes are TRBV20-1 and TRBJ2-7, with D perhaps TRBD2 (7 bases). CDR1 is DFQATT, CDR2 SNEGSKA, per germline (reference sequence). The CDR3 totals 17 residues.

The rearrangement uses TRBV7-2 and TRBJ2-7; maybe TRBD2 (5 bases). The CDR3 length is 15 residues. CDR1 and CDR2 (germline): SGHTA, FQGNSA. V was cut by 1 base and J by 7 bases, with 17 bases left in between. The CDR3: CASSLDGGRSDEQYF. CDR3 sequence (DNA): TGTGCCAGCAGCTTAGATGGCGGGCGCTCGGATGAGCAGTACTTC.

The chain is built from TRBV20-1 and TRBJ2-3; 13 bases line up with TRBD2. Looked up from germline, CDR1 is DFQATT and CDR2 is SNEGSKA (reference sequence). V lost 6 bases to trimming and J lost 6 bases; unmatched junction nucleotides: 9. The CDR3 is made up of 15 amino acids. CDR3 loop: CSAPARTSGSDTQYF. In DNA, the CDR3 is TGCAGTGCACCTGCGCGGACTAGCGGGAGTGATACGCAGTATTTT.

V is TRBV20-1 and J is TRBJ2-5; TRBD2 might be the D (5 bases). Germline V gene lookup returns CDR1 DFQATT and CDR2 SNEGSKA (reference sequence). CDR3 size: 14 residues. The V end was cut by 3 bases, the J end by 1 base, with 12 bases between. DNA for the CDR3: TGCAGTGCTAGGACTAACGTAATCCAAGAGACCCAGTACTTC. Its protein is CSARTNVIQETQYF.

The chain uses TRBV27 and TRBJ2-3; D may match TRBD1 or TRBD2 (5 bases each). V was shortened by 3 bases and J by 4 bases, with 8 bases between the two germline ends. The CDR3 covers 13 residues. CDR1 and CDR2 (germline): MNHEY, SMNVEV (reference sequence). CDR3 DNA: TGTGCCAGCAGTTTTCGGGACGCAGATACGCAGTATTTT. It encodes CASSFRDADTQYF.

This clonotype was seen ten or more times. J is TRBJ2-7 and V is TRBV29-1; the D gene is possibly TRBD1 (5 bases). The CDR3 loop spans 12 amino acids. Trimming removed 6 bases from V and 2 bases from J, with 11 bases in between. Germline CDR1 is SQVTM and CDR2 is ANQGSEA. The CDR3 loop is CSVAQGPYEQYF. CDR3 DNA: TGCAGCGTCGCTCAGGGTCCCTACGAGCAGTACTTC.

This clonotype was detected only once. V is TRBV7-3 and J is TRBJ2-1, with TRBD2 identical over 12 bases. The CDR3 runs 15 residues. Germline V gives CDR1 SGHTA, CDR2 FQGTGA. The ends lost 4 bases at V and 9 bases at J; junction bases unmatched: 7. The CDR3 loop is CASSSRTSGKSEQFF. The CDR3 DNA follows: TGTGCCAGCAGCTCGCGGACTAGCGGGAAGAGTGAGCAGTTCTTC.

The rearrangement uses TRBV24-1 and TRBJ2-5, with 10 bases lining up with TRBD2. Unmatched junction bases numbered 6, after V lost 4 bases and J lost 5 bases. The CDR3 has 15 residues. Germline CDR1 is KGHDR and CDR2 is SFDVKD. The CDR3 loop reads CATSENRAGGETQYF. CDR3 DNA: TGTGCCACCAGTGAAAACAGAGCGGGAGGGGAGACCCAGTACTTC.

The V gene is TRBV10-3, the J gene TRBJ2-7, with D maybe TRBD1 (5 bases). With the DNA end fitting TRBJ2-5 better, the J assignment may be wrong. Germline V gives CDR1 ENHRY, CDR2 SYGVKD. This CDR3 has 14 residues. The CDR3 DNA reads TGTGCCACTCAGGAGTACAGGAATCAAGAGACCCAGTACTTC. This gives the protein CATQEYRNQETQYF.

This clonotype was counted only a few times. The junction differs from germline at one of its ends, possibly a read error. CDR3 in DNA: TGTGCCATCAGTGCTTTTTCGAGGGAGTCAGATACTCAGTATTTT. Translation gives CAISAFSRESDTQYF. The rearrangement joins TRBV10-3 to TRBJ2-3; possibly TRBD2 for D (5 bases). The CDR3 runs 15 residues. Germline values: CDR1 ENHRY, CDR2 SYGVKD.

This clonotype was picked up a small number of times. The chain links TRBV7-2 to TRBJ2-5; 10 bases map to TRBD2. The J call is doubtful: the DNA matches TRBJ2-7 better. CDR1 is SGHTA, CDR2 FQGNSA, per germline. CDR3 length: 15 residues. This CDR3 reads CASSPSGTSVYEQYF. In nucleotides, the CDR3 is TGTGCCAGCAGCCCATCCGGGACTAGCGTATACGAGCAGTACTTC.

The chain joins TRBV20-1 to TRBJ1-1, with 8 nucleotides matching TRBD1. From germline, CDR1 is DFQATT and CDR2 SNEGSKA (reference sequence). CDR3 length: 14 residues. Trimming removed 4 bases from V and 5 bases from J; junction bases left unmatched: 9. The CDR3 is CSATSQGARTEAFF. CDR3 coding DNA: TGCAGTGCTACCTCTCAGGGGGCGCGGACTGAAGCTTTCTTT.

The CDR3 DNA reads as TGTGCCAGCAGCAGAAGACTCCGGGACAGGGGGAGCTCCTACGAGCAGTACTTC. Protein product: CASSRRLRDRGSSYEQYF. The chain uses TRBV3-1 and TRBJ2-7; 11 bases agree with TRBD1. The germline CDR1 and CDR2 sequences are LGHDT and YNNKEL (reference sequence). This CDR3 spans 18 amino acids. V lost 5 bases and J lost 0; bases outside the gene matches: 12.

This clonotype came up a few times. The chain recombines TRBV5-1 with TRBJ1-2; perhaps TRBD1 as D (5 bases). Trimming took off 1 base at V and 5 bases at J, with 15 bases between the two ends. Per germline, CDR1 SGHRS and CDR2 YFSETQ. This CDR3 is 15 amino acids long. CDR3 sequence reads: CASSLTRGTEYGYTF. CDR3 sequence (DNA): TGCGCCAGCAGCTTGACGCGAGGGACGGAGTATGGCTACACCTTC.

The rearrangement uses TRBV2 and TRBJ2-3; a possible D gene is TRBD2 (5 bases). CDR1 SNHLY and CDR2 FYNNEI come from the germline V gene. V was pared by 5 bases and J by 3 bases, with 12 bases between. CDR3 length: 14 amino acids. CDR3 DNA sequence: TGTGCCAGCAGTCCGGACTTTGAAACAGATACGCAGTATTTT. Protein sequence: CASSPDFETDTQYF.